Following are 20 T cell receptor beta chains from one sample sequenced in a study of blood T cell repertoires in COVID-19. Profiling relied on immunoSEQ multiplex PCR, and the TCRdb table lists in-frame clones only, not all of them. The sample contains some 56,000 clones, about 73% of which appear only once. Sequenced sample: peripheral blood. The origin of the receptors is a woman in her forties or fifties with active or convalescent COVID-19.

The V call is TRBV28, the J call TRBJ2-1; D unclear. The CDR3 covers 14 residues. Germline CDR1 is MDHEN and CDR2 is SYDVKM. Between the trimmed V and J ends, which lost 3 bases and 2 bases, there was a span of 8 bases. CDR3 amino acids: CASSLANPYNEQFF. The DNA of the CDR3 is TGTGCCAGCAGTTTGGCCAACCCCTACAATGAGCAGTTCTTC.

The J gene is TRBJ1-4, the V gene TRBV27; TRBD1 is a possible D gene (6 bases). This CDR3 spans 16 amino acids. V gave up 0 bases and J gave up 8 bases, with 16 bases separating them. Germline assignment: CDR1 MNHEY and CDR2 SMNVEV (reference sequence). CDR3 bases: TGTGCCAGCAGTTTATCCCGAACAGGGATAGGAGAAAAACTGTTTTTT. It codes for CASSLSRTGIGEKLFF. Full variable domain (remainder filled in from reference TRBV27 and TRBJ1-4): EAQVTQNPRYLITVTGKKLTVTCSQNMNHEYMSWYRQDPGLGLRQIYYSMNVEVTDKGDVPEGYKVSRKEKRNFPLILESPSPNQTSLYFCASSLSRTGIGEKLFFGSGTQLSVL.

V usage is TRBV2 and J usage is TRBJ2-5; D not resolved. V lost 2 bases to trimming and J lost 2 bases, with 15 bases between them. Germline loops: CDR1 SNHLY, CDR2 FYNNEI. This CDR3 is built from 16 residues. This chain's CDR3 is CASSEFSLTVQETQYF. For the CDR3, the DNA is TGTGCCAGCAGTGAATTCTCGTTAACGGTGCAAGAGACCCAGTACTTC.

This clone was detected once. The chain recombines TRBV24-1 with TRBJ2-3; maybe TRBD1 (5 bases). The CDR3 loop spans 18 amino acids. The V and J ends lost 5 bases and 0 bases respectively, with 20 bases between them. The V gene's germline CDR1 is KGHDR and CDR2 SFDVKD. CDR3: CATSGADIWEPSTDTQYF. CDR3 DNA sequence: TGTGCCACCAGTGGGGCGGACATTTGGGAACCCAGCACAGATACGCAGTATTTT.

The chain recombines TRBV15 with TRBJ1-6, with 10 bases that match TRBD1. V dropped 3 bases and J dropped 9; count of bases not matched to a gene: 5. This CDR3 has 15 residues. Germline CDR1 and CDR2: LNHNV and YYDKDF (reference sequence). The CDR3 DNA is TGTGCCACCAGCAGGGTTCGGGACAGGGGTTCACCCCTCCACTTT. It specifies CATSRVRDRGSPLHF.

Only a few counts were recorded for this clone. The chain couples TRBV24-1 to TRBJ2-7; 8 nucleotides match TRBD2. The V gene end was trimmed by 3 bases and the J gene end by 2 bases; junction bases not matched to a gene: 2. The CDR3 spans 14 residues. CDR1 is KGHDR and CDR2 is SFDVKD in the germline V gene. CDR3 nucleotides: TGTGCCACCAGTGATAGCGGGAGTACCTACGAGCAGTACTTC. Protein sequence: CATSDSGSTYEQYF.

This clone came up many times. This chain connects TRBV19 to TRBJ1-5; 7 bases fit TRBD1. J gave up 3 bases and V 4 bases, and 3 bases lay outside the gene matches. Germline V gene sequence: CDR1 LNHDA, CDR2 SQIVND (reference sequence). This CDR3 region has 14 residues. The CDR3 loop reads CASSTGQLNQPQHF. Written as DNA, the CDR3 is TGTGCCAGTAGTACGGGACAGCTCAATCAGCCCCAGCATTTT. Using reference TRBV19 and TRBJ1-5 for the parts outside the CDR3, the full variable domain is DGGITQSPKYLFRKEGQNVTLSCEQNLNHDAMYWYRQDPGQGLRLIYYSQIVNDFQKGDIAEGYSVSREKKESFPLTVTSAQKNPTAFYLCASSTGQLNQPQHFGDGTRLSIL.

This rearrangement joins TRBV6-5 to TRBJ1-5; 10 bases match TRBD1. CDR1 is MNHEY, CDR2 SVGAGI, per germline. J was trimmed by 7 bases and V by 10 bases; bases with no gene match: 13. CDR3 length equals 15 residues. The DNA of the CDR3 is TGTGCCACATACCGGGACAGGGGAACTCGGCAGCCCCAGCATTTT. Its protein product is CATYRDRGTRQPQHF.

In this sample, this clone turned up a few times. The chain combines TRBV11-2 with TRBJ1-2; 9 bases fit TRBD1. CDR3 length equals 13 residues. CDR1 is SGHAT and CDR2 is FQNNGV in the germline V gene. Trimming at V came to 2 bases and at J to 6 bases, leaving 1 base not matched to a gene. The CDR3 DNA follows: TGTGCCAGCAGCTTAACAGGGGGCAATGGCTACACCTTC. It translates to CASSLTGGNGYTF.

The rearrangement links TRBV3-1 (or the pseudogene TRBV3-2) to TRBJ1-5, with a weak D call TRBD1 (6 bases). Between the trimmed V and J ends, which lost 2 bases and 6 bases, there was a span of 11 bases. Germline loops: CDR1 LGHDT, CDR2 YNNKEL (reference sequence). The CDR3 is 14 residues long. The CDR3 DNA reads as TGTGCCAGCAGCCAACAGGGGCTTCGTCAGCCCCAGCATTTT. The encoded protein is CASSQQGLRQPQHF.

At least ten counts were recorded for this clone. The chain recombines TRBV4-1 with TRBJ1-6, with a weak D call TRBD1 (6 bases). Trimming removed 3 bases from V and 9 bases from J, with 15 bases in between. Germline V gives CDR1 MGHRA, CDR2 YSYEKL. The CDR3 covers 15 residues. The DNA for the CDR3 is TGCGCCAGCAGCCAGCCCTCGCAGGGGACTTCACCCCTCCACTTT. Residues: CASSQPSQGTSPLHF.

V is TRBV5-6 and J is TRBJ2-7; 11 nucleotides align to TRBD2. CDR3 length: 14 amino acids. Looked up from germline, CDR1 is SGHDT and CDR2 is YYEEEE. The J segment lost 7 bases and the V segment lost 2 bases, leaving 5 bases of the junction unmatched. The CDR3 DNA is TGTGCCAGCAGCTTCAGGGTAGCGGGAGGGGAGCAGTACTTC. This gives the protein CASSFRVAGGEQYF.

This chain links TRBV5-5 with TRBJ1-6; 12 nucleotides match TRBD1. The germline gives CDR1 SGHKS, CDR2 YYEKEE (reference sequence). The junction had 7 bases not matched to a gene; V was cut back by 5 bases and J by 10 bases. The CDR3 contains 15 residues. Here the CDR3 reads CASSREGTGGSPLHF. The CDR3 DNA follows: TGTGCCAGCAGTCGAGAGGGGACAGGGGGCTCACCCCTCCACTTT.

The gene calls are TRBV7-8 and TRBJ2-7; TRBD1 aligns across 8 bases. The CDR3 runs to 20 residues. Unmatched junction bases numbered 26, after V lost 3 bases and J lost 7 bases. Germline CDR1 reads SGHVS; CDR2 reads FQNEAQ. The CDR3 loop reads CASSLVVSRTGFIPVGEQYF. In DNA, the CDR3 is TGTGCCAGCAGCTTGGTCGTTAGTCGGACAGGGTTTATTCCCGTAGGGGAGCAGTACTTC.

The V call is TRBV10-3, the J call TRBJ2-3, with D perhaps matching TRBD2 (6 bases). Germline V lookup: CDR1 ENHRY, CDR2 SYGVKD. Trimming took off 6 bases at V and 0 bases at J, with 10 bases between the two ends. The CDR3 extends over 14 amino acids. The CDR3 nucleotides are TGTGCCATCAGGCCGGGACTTAGCACAGATACGCAGTATTTT. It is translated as CAIRPGLSTDTQYF.

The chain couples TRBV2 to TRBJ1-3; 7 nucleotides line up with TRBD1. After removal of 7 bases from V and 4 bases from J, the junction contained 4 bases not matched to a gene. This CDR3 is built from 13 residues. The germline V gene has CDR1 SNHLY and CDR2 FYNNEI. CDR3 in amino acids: CASTWTGGNTIYF. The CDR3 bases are TGTGCCAGCACTTGGACAGGAGGAAACACCATATATTTT.

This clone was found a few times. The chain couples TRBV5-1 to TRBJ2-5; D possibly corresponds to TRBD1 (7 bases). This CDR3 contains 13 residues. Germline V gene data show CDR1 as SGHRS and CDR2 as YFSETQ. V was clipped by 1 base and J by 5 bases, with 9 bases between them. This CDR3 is CASSLSGGETQYF. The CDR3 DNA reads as TGCGCCAGCAGCTTGTCAGGGGGGGAGACCCAGTACTTC.

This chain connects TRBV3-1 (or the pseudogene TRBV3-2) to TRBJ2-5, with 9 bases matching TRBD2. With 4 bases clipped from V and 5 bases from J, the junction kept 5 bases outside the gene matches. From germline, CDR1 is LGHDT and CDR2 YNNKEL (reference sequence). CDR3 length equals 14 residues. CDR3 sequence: CASSRREGGETQYF. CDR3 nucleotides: TGTGCCAGCAGCCGGCGGGAGGGTGGTGAGACCCAGTACTTC.

CDR3 sequence reads: CASSPLGRGVLRQETQYF. CDR3 bases: TGCGCCAGCAGCCCACTGGGGAGGGGTGTACTTCGGCAAGAGACCCAGTACTTC. This chain uses TRBV4-1 with TRBJ2-5; TRBD2 matches at 7 bases. With 4 bases clipped from V and 2 bases from J, the junction kept 16 bases outside the gene matches. The CDR3 extends over 18 amino acids. In germline, CDR1 is MGHRA, CDR2 YSYEKL.

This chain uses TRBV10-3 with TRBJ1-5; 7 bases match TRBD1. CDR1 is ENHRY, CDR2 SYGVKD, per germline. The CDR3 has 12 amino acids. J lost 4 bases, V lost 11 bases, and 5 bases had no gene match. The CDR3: CAARDSNQPQHF. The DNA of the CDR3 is TGTGCCGCCAGGGACAGTAATCAGCCCCAGCATTTT.